The present T cell receptor (beta chain) was sequenced within a study of blood T cells in healthy people across ages. Study-level results: Significant beta diversity loss was already apparent by age about 39, declining roughly linearly. The diversity estimates, figures obtained from one million T cells, were considered underestimates.

This CDR3 has 16 residues. The germline CDR1 and CDR2 sequences are LGHDT and YNNKEL (reference sequence). V was cut by 0 bases and J by 2 bases, with 10 bases left in between. Then a second PCR, running about 6 to 11 cycles, was carried out with a sample-barcoded 5' primer and a J-beta primer mix. TCRdb reprocessed the 5' RACE reads with MiXCR, giving one entry per CDR3 protein. The sample has roughly 650,000 distinct CDR3 sequences; about 30% are singletons. As regards this clonotype: The antigen is not known.

The clonotype was recovered from a woman of 80 years or more in good health. The chain has TRBV3-1 and TRBJ2-2; D is possibly TRBD1 (6 bases). The sequenced sample was blood. The CDR3 DNA follows: TGTGCCAGCAGCCAAGATGAGGGGGTCAACACCGGGGAGCTGTTTTTT. It yields the protein CASSQDEGVNTGELFF.